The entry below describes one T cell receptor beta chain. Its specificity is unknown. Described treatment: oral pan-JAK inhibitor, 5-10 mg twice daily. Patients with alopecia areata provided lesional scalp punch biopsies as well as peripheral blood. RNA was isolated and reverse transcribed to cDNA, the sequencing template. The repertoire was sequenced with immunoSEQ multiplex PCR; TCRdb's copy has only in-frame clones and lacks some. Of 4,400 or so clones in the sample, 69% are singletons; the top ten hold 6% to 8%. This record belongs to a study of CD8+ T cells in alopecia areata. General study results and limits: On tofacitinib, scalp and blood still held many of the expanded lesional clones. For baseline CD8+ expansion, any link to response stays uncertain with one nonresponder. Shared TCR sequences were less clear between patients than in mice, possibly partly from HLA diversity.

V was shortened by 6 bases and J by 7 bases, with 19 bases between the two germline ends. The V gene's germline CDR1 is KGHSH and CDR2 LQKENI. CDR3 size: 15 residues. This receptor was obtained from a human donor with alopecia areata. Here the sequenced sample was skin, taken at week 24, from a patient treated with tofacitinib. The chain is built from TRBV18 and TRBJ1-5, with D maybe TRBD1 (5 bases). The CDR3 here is CASSRGETLAQPQHF. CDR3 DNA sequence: TGTGCCAGCTCCCGGGGGGAGACCTTAGCCCAGCCCCAGCATTTT.